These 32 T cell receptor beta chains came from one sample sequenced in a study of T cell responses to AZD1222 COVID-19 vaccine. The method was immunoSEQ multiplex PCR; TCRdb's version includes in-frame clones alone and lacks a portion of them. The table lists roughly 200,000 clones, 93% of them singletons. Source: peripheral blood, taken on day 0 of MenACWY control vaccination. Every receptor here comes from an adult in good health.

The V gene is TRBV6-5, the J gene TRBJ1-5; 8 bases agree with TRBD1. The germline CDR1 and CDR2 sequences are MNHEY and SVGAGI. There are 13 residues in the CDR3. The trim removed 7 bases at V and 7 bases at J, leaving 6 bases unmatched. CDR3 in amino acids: CASNDRGGQPQHF. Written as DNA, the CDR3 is TGTGCCAGCAACGACAGGGGAGGCCAGCCCCAGCATTTT.

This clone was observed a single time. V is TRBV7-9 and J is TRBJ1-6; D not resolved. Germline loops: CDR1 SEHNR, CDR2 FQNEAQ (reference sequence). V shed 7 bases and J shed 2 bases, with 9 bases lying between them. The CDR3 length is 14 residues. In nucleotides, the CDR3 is TGTGCCAGCACGGGTGGGGCCTATAATTCACCCCTCCACTTT. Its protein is CASTGGAYNSPLHF.

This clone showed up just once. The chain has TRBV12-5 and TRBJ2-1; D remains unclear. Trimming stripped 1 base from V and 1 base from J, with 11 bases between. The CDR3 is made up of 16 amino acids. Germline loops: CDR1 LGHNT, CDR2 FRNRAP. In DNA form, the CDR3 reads TGTGCTAGTGGTTTGGACAACCACGGGTCCTACAATGAGCAGTTCTTC. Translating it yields CASGLDNHGSYNEQFF.

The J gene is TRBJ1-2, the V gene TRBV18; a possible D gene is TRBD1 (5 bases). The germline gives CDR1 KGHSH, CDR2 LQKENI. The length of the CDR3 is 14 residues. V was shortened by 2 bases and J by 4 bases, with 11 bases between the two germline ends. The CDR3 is CASSPGTGLYGYTF. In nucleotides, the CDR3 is TGTGCCAGCTCACCAGGGACGGGTCTCTATGGCTACACCTTC.

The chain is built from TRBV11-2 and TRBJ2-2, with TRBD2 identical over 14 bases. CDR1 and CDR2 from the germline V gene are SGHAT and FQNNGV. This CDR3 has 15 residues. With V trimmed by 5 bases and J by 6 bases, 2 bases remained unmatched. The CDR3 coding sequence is TGTGCCAGCAGCAAGGGACTAGCGGGGGCCGGGGAGCTGTTTTTT. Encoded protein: CASSKGLAGAGELFF.

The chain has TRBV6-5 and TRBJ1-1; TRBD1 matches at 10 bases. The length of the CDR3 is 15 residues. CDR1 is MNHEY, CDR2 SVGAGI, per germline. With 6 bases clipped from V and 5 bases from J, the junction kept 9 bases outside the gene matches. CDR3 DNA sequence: TGTGCCAGCAGGAAGGACAGGGGGAGGGAGACTGAAGCTTTCTTT. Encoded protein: CASRKDRGRETEAFF.

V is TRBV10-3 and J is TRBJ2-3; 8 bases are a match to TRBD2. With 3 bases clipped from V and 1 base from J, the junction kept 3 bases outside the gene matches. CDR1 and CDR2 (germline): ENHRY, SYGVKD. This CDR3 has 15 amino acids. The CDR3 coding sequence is TGTGCCATCAGTGACGGAGCGGGGGGCACAGATACGCAGTATTTT. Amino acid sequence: CAISDGAGGTDTQYF.

CDR3 sequence: CASSFLAVTSNQPQHF. The CDR3 region has the DNA TGTGCCAGCAGTTTTTTGGCTGTTACTAGCAATCAGCCCCAGCATTTT. The chain uses TRBV28 and TRBJ1-5, with D unclear. The CDR3 spans 16 residues. Trimming took off 3 bases at V and 0 bases at J, with 12 bases between the two ends. Germline assignment: CDR1 MDHEN and CDR2 SYDVKM.

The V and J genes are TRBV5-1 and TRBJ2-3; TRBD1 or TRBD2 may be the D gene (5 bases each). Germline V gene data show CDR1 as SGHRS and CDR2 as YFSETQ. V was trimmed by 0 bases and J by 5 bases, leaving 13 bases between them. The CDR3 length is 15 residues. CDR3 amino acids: CASSLAGPGVDTQYF. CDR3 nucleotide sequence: TGCGCCAGCAGCTTGGCGGGACCAGGAGTAGATACGCAGTATTTT.

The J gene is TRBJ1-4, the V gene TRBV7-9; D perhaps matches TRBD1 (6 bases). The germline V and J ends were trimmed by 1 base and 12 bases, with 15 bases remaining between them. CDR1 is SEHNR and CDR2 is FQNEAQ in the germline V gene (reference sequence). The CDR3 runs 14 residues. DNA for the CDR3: TGTGCCAGCAGCTTAGATCAGGGGACGTCGGAACTGTTTTTT. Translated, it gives CASSLDQGTSELFF.

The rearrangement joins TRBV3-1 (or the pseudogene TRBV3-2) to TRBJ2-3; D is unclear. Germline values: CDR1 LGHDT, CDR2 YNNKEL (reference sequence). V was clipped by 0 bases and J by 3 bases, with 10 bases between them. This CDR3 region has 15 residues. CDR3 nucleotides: TGTGCCAGCAGCCAAGAGGGTAAGCCGACAGATACGCAGTATTTT. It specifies CASSQEGKPTDTQYF.

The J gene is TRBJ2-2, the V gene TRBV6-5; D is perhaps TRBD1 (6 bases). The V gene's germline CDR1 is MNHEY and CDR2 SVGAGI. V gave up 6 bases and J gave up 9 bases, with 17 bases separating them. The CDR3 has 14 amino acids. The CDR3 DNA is TGTGCCAGCAGAAGGACAGACGGGACCCGGGAGCTGTTTTTT. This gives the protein CASRRTDGTRELFF.

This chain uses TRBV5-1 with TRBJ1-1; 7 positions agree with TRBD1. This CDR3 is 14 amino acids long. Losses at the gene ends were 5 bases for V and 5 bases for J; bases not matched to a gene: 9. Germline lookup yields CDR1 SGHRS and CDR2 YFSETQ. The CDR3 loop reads CASSWTGAGTEAFF. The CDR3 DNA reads TGCGCCAGCAGTTGGACAGGTGCAGGGACTGAAGCTTTCTTT.

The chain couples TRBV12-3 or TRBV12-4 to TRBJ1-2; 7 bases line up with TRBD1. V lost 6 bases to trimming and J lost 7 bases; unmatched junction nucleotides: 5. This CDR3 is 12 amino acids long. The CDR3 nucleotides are TGTGCCAGCAGCAAACAGGGGAGTGGCTACACCTTC. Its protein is CASSKQGSGYTF.

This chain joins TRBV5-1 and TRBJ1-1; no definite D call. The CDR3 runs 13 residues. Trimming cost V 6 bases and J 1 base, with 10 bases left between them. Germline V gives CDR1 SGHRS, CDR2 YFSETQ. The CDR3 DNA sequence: TGCGCCAGCAATGGGCAGCAGAACACTGAAGCTTTCTTT. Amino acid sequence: CASNGQQNTEAFF.

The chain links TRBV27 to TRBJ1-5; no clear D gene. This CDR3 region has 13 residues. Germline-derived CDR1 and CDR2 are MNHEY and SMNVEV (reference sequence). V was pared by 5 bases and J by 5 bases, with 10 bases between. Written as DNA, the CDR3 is TGTGCCAGCAGTGGGAGGTACGATCAGCCCCAGCATTTT. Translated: CASSGRYDQPQHF.

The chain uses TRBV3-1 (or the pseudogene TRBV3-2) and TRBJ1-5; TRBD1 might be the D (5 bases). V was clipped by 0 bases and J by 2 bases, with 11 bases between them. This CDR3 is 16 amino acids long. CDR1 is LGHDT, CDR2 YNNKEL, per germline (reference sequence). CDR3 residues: CASSQDGGLGNQPQHF. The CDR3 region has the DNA TGTGCCAGCAGCCAAGATGGGGGGTTGGGCAATCAGCCCCAGCATTTT.

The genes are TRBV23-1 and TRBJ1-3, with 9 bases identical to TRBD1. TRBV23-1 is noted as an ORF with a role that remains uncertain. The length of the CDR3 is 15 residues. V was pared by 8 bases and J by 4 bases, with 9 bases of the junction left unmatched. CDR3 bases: TGCGCCAGCTCCCGGGGGACAGGGAGGGGAAACACCATATATTTT. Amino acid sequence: CASSRGTGRGNTIYF.

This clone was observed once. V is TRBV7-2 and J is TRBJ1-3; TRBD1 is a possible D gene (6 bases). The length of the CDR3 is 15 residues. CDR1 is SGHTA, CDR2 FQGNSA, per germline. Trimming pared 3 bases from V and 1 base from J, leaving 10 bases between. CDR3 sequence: CASSFDDRSGNTIYF. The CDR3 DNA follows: TGTGCCAGCAGCTTCGACGACAGGTCTGGAAACACCATATATTTT.

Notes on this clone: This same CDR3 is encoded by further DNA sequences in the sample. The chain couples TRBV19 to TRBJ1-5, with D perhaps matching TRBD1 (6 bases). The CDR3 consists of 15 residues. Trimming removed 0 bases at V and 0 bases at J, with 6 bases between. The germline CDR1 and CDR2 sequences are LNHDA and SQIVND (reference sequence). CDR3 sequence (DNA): TGTGCCAGTAGTATAGACAGGGGTAGCAATCAGCCCCAGCATTTT. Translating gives CASSIDRGSNQPQHF.

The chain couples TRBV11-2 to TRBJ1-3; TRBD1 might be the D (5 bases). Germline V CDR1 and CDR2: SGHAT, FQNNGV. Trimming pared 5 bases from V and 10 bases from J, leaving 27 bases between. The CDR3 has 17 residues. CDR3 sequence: CASSLRFFMQGGGTIYF. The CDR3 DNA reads TGTGCCAGCAGCCTGCGGTTTTTTATGCAGGGTGGGGGTACCATATATTTT. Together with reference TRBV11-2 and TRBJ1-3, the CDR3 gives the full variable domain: EAGVAQSPRYKIIEKRQSVAFWCNPISGHATLYWYQQILGQGPKLLIQFQNNGVVDDSQLPKDRFSAERLKGVDSTLKIQPAKLEDSAVYLCASSLRFFMQGGGTIYFGEGSWLTVV.

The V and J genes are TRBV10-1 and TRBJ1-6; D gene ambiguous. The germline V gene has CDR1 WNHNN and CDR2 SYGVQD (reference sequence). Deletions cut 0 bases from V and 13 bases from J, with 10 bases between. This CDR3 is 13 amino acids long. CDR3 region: CASSESQGVPLHF. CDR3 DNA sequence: TGCGCCAGCAGTGAGTCCCAAGGCGTCCCCCTCCACTTT.

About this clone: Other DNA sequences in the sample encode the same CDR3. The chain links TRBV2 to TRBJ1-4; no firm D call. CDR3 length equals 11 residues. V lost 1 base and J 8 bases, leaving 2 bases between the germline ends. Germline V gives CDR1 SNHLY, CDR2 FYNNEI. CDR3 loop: CASSEGEKLFF. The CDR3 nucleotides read TGTGCCAGCAGTGAAGGGGAAAAACTGTTTTTT.

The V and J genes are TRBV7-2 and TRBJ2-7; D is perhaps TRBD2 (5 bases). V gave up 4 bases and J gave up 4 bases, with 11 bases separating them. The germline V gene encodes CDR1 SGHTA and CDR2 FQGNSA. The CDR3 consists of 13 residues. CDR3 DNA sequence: TGTGCCAGCAGCTCCGGACTGATTTACGAGCAGTACTTC. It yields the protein CASSSGLIYEQYF.

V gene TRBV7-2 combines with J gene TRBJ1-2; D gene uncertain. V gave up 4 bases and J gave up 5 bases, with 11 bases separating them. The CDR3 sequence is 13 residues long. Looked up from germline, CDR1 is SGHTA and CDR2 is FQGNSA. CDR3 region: CASSYDTSYGYTF. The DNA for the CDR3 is TGTGCCAGCAGCTACGACACGAGTTATGGCTACACCTTC.

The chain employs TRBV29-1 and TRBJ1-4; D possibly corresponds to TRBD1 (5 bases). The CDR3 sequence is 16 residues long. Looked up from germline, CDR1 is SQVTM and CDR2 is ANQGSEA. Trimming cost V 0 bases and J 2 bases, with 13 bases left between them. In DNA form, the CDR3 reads TGCAGCGTTGAAGACCAAGGACAATCGACTAATGAAAAACTGTTTTTT. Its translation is CSVEDQGQSTNEKLFF. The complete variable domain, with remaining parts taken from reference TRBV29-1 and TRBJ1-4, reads SAVISQKPSRDICQRGTSLTIQCQVDSQVTMMFWYRQQPGQSLTLIATANQGSEATYESGFVIDKFPISRPNLTFSTLTVSNMSPEDSSIYLCSVEDQGQSTNEKLFFGSGTQLSVL.

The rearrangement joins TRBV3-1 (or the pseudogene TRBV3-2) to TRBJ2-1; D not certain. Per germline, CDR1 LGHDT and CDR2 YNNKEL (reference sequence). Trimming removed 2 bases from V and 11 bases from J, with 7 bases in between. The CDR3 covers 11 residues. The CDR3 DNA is TGTGCCAGCAGCCAACTCTTTCAGCAGTTCTTC. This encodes CASSQLFQQFF.

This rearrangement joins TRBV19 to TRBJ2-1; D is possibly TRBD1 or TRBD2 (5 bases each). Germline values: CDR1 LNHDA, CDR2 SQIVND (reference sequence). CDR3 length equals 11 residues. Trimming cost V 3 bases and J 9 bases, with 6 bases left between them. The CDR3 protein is CASSIGTEQFF. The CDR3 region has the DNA TGTGCCAGTAGTATCGGGACTGAGCAGTTCTTC.

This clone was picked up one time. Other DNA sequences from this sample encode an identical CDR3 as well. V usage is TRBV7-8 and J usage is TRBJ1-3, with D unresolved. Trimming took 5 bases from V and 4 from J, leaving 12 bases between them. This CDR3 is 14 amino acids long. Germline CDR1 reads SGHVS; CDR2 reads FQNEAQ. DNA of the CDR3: TGTGCCAGCAGCCCGACCCGGGCCGGAAACACCATATATTTT. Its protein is CASSPTRAGNTIYF.

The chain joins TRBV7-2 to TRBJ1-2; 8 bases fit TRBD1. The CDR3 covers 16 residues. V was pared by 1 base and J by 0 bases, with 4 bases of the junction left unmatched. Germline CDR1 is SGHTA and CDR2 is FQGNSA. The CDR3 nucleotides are TGTGCCAGCAGCTTAGATGGGACAGGAGCTAACTATGGCTACACCTTC. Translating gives CASSLDGTGANYGYTF.

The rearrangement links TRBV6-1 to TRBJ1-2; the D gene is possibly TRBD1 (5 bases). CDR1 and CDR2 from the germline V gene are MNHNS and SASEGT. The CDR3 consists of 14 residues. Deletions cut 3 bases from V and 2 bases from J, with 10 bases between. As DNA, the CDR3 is TGTGCCAGCAGTGAGGGGGTTGTAAACTATGGCTACACCTTC. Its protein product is CASSEGVVNYGYTF.

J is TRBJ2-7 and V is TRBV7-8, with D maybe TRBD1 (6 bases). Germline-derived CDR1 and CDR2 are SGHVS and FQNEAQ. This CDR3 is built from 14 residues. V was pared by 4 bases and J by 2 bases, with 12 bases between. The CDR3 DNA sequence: TGTGCCAGCAGCTCGACAGGATCCCCCTACGAGCAGTACTTC. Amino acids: CASSSTGSPYEQYF.